The sequence of this T cell receptor beta chain was determined in a study of blood T cell repertoires in COVID-19. Study-wide context: The United States, Italy and Spain supplied acute and convalescent COVID-19 samples.

This clone occurred once. Germline V lookup: CDR1 LNHDA, CDR2 SQIVND (reference sequence). Trimming cost V 7 bases and J 0 bases, with 11 bases left between them. CDR3 length: 14 amino acids. Profiling relied on immunoSEQ multiplex PCR, and the TCRdb table lists in-frame clones only, not all of them. The sample carries some 400,000 clones, 70% to 90% recorded once. This sequence joins TRBV19 and TRBJ2-3; the D gene is possibly TRBD2 (6 bases). The sequenced sample consisted of PBMCs or T cells enriched from blood (not recorded which). The receptor comes from a man aged 25 to 45 who had recovered from COVID-19. In DNA form, the CDR3 reads TGTGCCAGTAAATTTGGAGGGAGCACAGATACGCAGTATTTT. It codes for CASKFGGSTDTQYF.